This T cell receptor beta chain was identified in a study of identical twins. Comments on this clonotype: Antigen specificity is unknown.

The germline gives CDR1 SEHNR, CDR2 FQNEAQ (reference sequence). Trimming removed 2 bases from V and 13 bases from J, with 9 bases in between. The CDR3 is 11 amino acids. TCRdb redid the calling of the 5' RACE reads with MiXCR, one entry per CDR3 protein. The table shows 200,000 or so distinct CDR3 sequences, with roughly 15% occurring only once. Study findings and constraints: Cord blood's abundant beta clonotypes had fewer insertions, unlike memory repertoires.

These data were likewise used in another study, on T cells expressing NK-cell markers. That work contributes: Dominance of the CD3+CD56-NKG2C+ fraction by these clonotypes also held in several donors.

The chain recombines TRBV7-9 with TRBJ2-1, with D unclear. The sequencing input was CD8+ T cells sorted from blood. This receptor was obtained from a woman between 18 and 30 years old in good health. In nucleotides, the CDR3 is TGTGCCAGCAGCTTACAGGAGAGCCAGTTCTTC. As protein: CASSLQESQFF.